This T cell receptor beta chain was sequenced for a study of identifying expanded T cells in peripheral blood. Regarding the study as a whole: Two-week clone count variance significantly increased as total template count grew. Technical replicates showed approximately 1.2 changed clones; approximately 2 weeks 15 to 20; four weeks 19.

The table came from immunoSEQ multiplex PCR; TCRdb's copy has only in-frame clones and leaves some out. Found here are tens of thousands of clones, roughly 82% of them singletons; the top ten hold 13% to 15%. In germline, CDR1 is SGDLS, CDR2 YYNGEE. V lost 0 bases and J lost 6; bases outside the gene matches: 4. This CDR3 is 15 amino acids long. To note about this clone: The antigen is unknown.

The clonotype originates from a person aged 18-69 years in good health. Input material: blood. The V call is TRBV9, the J call TRBJ2-2, with 8 bases aligning to TRBD1. CDR3 sequence reads: CASSVEDRAAGELFF. In DNA form, the CDR3 reads TGTGCCAGCAGCGTAGAGGACAGGGCAGCCGGGGAGCTGTTTTTT.